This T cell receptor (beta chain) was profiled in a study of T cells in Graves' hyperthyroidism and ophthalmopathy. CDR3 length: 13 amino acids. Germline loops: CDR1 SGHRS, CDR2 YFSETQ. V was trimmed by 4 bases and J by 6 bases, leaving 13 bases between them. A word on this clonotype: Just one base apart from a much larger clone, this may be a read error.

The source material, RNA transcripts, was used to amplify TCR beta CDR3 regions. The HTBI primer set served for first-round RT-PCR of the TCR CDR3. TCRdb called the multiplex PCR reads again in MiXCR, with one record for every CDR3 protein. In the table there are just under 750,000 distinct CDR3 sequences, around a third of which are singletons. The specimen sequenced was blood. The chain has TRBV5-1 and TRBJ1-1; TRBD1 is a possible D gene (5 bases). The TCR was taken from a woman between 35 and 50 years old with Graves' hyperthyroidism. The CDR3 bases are TGCGCCAGCAGCCTATTACGGGGGGCTGAAGCTTTCTTT. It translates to CASSLLRGAEAFF.